This TCR beta chain was recorded in a study of OX40 agonist ivuxolimab in advanced cancers. Study context: With a range of roughly 20 to 79, age averaged approximately 55 years, and around 80% were male. General study points: Dosing at 0.1 to 3.0 mg/kg was accompanied by clonal expansion of CD4+ and CD8+ blood T cells by week 6. The average count of expanded clones was higher among CD8+ T cells than among CD4+.

Autoimmune disease history or systemic immunosuppression disqualified patients. Points on this clone: Its cognate antigen is unknown.

The CDR3 loop spans 16 amino acids. The J segment lost 2 bases and the V segment lost 3 bases, leaving 6 bases of the junction unmatched. CDR1 and CDR2 (germline): SGHAT, FQNNGV. Clones were sequenced by immunoSEQ multiplex PCR, and TCRdb holds only the in-frame ones, with some missing. The sample contains 50,000 or so clones, roughly 85% of which appear only once. This rearrangement joins TRBV11-2 to TRBJ2-7, with TRBD2 identical over 11 bases. The sequence was obtained from an adult with an advanced solid tumor such as melanoma, head and neck, liver or kidney cancer. This sample comprised CD4+ or CD8+ T cells sorted from blood, obtained in a trial of the OX40 agonist ivuxolimab. The CDR3 nucleotides read TGTGCCAGCAGCTTCGACGGGACTAGCGGTACCTACGAGCAGTACTTC. This translates into CASSFDGTSGTYEQYF. The whole variable domain, remainder taken from reference TRBV11-2 and TRBJ2-7, is EAGVAQSPRYKIIEKRQSVAFWCNPISGHATLYWYQQILGQGPKLLIQFQNNGVVDDSQLPKDRFSAERLKGVDSTLKIQPAKLEDSAVYLCASSFDGTSGTYEQYFGPGTRLTVT.